This T cell receptor (beta chain) was documented in a study of cytomegalovirus exposure and HLA in healthy donors. Regarding the study as a whole: Available immune exposure information covered CMV serostatus only.

Germline CDR1 and CDR2: MDHEN and SYDVKM. Trimming took 2 bases from V and 6 from J, leaving 8 bases between them. The CDR3 is made up of 12 amino acids. As concerns this clone: Its antigen remains unidentified.

Primers included in the PCR were 60 Vbeta and 13 Jbeta primers. Some clones are missing from TCRdb's copy, which holds only in-frame ones; the method was immunoSEQ multiplex PCR. The sample holds around 58,000 clones. The source is a man aged 45-65 years in good health and CMV-seropositive. Sequencing used PBMCs. The V and J genes are TRBV28 and TRBJ2-7, with D possibly matching TRBD2 (5 bases). CDR3 in DNA: TGTGCCAGCAGTTTAGTTCGGGGCGAGCAGTACTTC. This encodes CASSLVRGEQYF.